This entry lists 26 T cell receptor beta chains sequenced from one sample in a study of blood T cell repertoires in COVID-19. Produced via immunoSEQ multiplex PCR; TCRdb's table is partial and in-frame only. The sample consists of 70,000 or so clones, around 90% of them appearing once. The sequencing input was peripheral blood. The receptors were gathered from a woman older than 75 with active COVID-19.

The chain is built from TRBV27 and TRBJ2-2; 9 nucleotides agree with TRBD2. This CDR3 is built from 16 residues. The ends lost 6 bases at V and 2 bases at J; junction bases unmatched: 7. Germline loops: CDR1 MNHEY, CDR2 SMNVEV (reference sequence). CDR3 sequence: CASSHETSGNTGELFF. Written as DNA, the CDR3 is TGTGCCAGCAGCCACGAGACTAGCGGTAACACCGGGGAGCTGTTTTTT.

This clone was detected once. The rearrangement joins TRBV28 to TRBJ2-1, with 9 bases lining up with TRBD2. The CDR3 totals 13 residues. CDR1 MDHEN and CDR2 SYDVKM come from the germline V gene. V gave up 8 bases and J gave up 7 bases; unmatched junction bases: 6. The chain's CDR3 is CASGGGRANEQFF. CDR3 DNA sequence: TGTGCCAGCGGGGGCGGGAGGGCGAATGAGCAGTTCTTC.

The chain joins TRBV2 to TRBJ1-1; TRBD1 might be the D (6 bases). The CDR3 length is 13 residues. CDR1 SNHLY and CDR2 FYNNEI come from the germline V gene. The V and J ends lost 6 bases and 1 base respectively, with 9 bases between them. CDR3 loop: CASRADRNTEAFF. The CDR3 DNA sequence: TGTGCCAGCAGGGCGGACAGGAACACTGAAGCTTTCTTT.

The chain joins TRBV18 to TRBJ2-1; 7 bases are a match to TRBD1. This CDR3 has 14 residues. Germline CDR1 reads KGHSH; CDR2 reads LQKENI. The J segment lost 8 bases and the V segment lost 5 bases, leaving 9 bases of the junction unmatched. The DNA of the CDR3 is TGTGCCAGCTCATCTCGACAGGGTAGCGATGAGCAGTTCTTC. Translated: CASSSRQGSDEQFF.

This chain connects TRBV5-6 to TRBJ2-3; tentative D call: TRBD1 (5 bases). CDR1 and CDR2 (germline): SGHDT, YYEEEE. V was pared by 2 bases and J by 6 bases, with 10 bases between. The CDR3 spans 13 residues. CDR3 DNA sequence: TGTGCCAGCAGCTTATGGGGCGTCGATACGCAGTATTTT. Protein sequence: CASSLWGVDTQYF.

The chain has TRBV28 and TRBJ2-3; 7 bases are shared with TRBD1. CDR1 is MDHEN and CDR2 is SYDVKM in the germline V gene. Losses at the gene ends were 2 bases for V and 4 bases for J; bases not matched to a gene: 6. The CDR3 sequence is 15 residues long. This CDR3 is CASSLGRGWADTQYF. CDR3 coding DNA: TGTGCCAGCAGTTTAGGCAGGGGGTGGGCAGATACGCAGTATTTT. Drawing the rest from reference TRBV28 and TRBJ2-3, the complete variable domain is DVKVTQSSRYLVKRTGEKVFLECVQDMDHENMFWYRQDPGLGLRLIYFSYDVKMKEKGDIPEGYSVSREKKERFSLILESASTNQTSMYLCASSLGRGWADTQYFGPGTRLTVL.

The chain links TRBV29-1 to TRBJ1-2, with 9 bases fitting TRBD1. There are 13 residues in the CDR3. Losses at the gene ends were 7 bases for V and 2 bases for J; bases not matched to a gene: 5. In germline, CDR1 is SQVTM, CDR2 ANQGSEA. DNA of the CDR3: TGCAGCGCCTGGACAGGGGAAAACTATGGCTACACCTTC. This gives the protein CSAWTGENYGYTF.

V is TRBV5-1 and J is TRBJ2-7; TRBD2 agrees at 10 bases. Germline V CDR1 and CDR2: SGHRS, YFSETQ. J lost 2 bases, V lost 0 bases, and 2 bases had no gene match. This CDR3 is built from 15 residues. The DNA for the CDR3 is TGCGCCAGCAGCTTGGGGACTAGCGGCCCCTACGAGCAGTACTTC. Translated, it gives CASSLGTSGPYEQYF.

This chain uses TRBV28 with TRBJ1-1; D perhaps matches TRBD1 (5 bases). Trimming removed 5 bases from V and 7 bases from J, with 14 bases in between. The germline V gene has CDR1 MDHEN and CDR2 SYDVKM. This CDR3 is built from 13 residues. The CDR3 spells CASSRDTRGEAFF. CDR3 in DNA: TGTGCCAGCAGTCGAGACACAAGGGGTGAAGCTTTCTTT.

This chain uses TRBV6-2 or TRBV6-3 with TRBJ1-2; TRBD1 matches 7 bases. The CDR3 is 15 amino acids. Germline CDR1 MNHEY, CDR2 SVGEGT. The junction had 11 bases not matched to a gene; V was cut back by 5 bases and J by 5 bases. CDR3 sequence: CASSKGTAWGYGYTF. DNA of the CDR3: TGTGCCAGCAGTAAAGGGACAGCCTGGGGGTATGGCTACACCTTC.

V and J are TRBV6-4 and TRBJ2-1; D possibly corresponds to TRBD2 (6 bases). The CDR3 runs 14 residues. Trimming removed 5 bases at V and 4 bases at J, with 12 bases between. Germline CDR1 and CDR2: MRHNA and SNTAGT. The CDR3 bases are TGTGCCAGCAGTCAGAACGGGAGATACAATGAGCAGTTCTTC. Amino acid sequence: CASSQNGRYNEQFF.

The chain is built from TRBV29-1 and TRBJ2-4, with 7 bases identical to TRBD2. CDR3 length equals 14 residues. With 2 bases clipped from V and 4 bases from J, the junction kept 5 bases outside the gene matches. Per the germline V gene, CDR1 is SQVTM and CDR2 is ANQGSEA. CDR3 residues: CSVESGRGKNIQYF. CDR3 DNA sequence: TGCAGCGTTGAATCAGGGAGGGGAAAAAACATTCAGTACTTC.

The V gene is TRBV7-8, the J gene TRBJ1-2; TRBD1 might be the D (5 bases). Germline loops: CDR1 SGHVS, CDR2 FQNEAQ. The ends were cut back, 0 bases at V and 9 bases at J, with 11 bases in the middle. This CDR3 has 13 amino acids. The CDR3, as DNA: TGTGCCAGCAGCTTAGCGGGCAGGGTGAGCTACACCTTC. Amino acids: CASSLAGRVSYTF.

The J gene is TRBJ2-1, the V gene TRBV7-8; 11 nucleotides match TRBD2. This CDR3 contains 15 residues. CDR1 SGHVS and CDR2 FQNEAQ come from the germline V gene. V gave up 5 bases and J gave up 5 bases; unmatched junction bases: 5. The CDR3 loop is CASSRLAGQNNEQFF. The DNA for the CDR3 is TGTGCCAGCAGCCGACTAGCGGGACAAAACAATGAGCAGTTCTTC.

The chain is built from TRBV19 and TRBJ2-7; TRBD1 matches 11 bases. With 4 bases clipped from V and 5 bases from J, the junction kept 4 bases outside the gene matches. The CDR3 spans 14 residues. Per germline, CDR1 LNHDA and CDR2 SQIVND (reference sequence). The CDR3 nucleotides are TGTGCCAGTAGTAGGGACAGGGGGTTCAACGAGCAGTACTTC. It specifies CASSRDRGFNEQYF.

This chain links TRBV19 with TRBJ1-5; 8 positions agree with TRBD1. Germline trimming cut 5 bases from V and 6 bases from J; bases unmatched to any gene: 0. Germline V CDR1 and CDR2: LNHDA, SQIVND (reference sequence). CDR3 size: 12 residues. Here the CDR3 DNA reads TGTGCCAGTAGTGACAGGGGTCAGCCCCAGCATTTT. This gives the protein CASSDRGQPQHF. The full variable domain, rest sourced from reference TRBV19 and TRBJ1-5, is DGGITQSPKYLFRKEGQNVTLSCEQNLNHDAMYWYRQDPGQGLRLIYYSQIVNDFQKGDIAEGYSVSREKKESFPLTVTSAQKNPTAFYLCASSDRGQPQHFGDGTRLSIL.

This clone has a handful of counts. The V and J genes are TRBV2 and TRBJ1-5; the match to TRBD1 covers 7 bases. Losses at the gene ends were 4 bases for V and 7 bases for J; bases not matched to a gene: 10. Germline V gives CDR1 SNHLY, CDR2 FYNNEI. The CDR3 is 15 residues long. The CDR3 DNA reads TGTGCCAGCAGTGGGGGGAGACAGGGTGTACAGCCCCAGCATTTT. This sequence encodes CASSGGRQGVQPQHF.

The CDR3 nucleotides read TGTGCCAGCAGCGAGACAAATTCGGCAGATACGCAGTATTTT. It codes for CASSETNSADTQYF. The rearrangement links TRBV2 to TRBJ2-3; D gene ambiguous. The CDR3 runs to 14 residues. Per the germline V gene, CDR1 is SNHLY and CDR2 is FYNNEI. V was cut by 6 bases and J by 4 bases, with 14 bases left in between.

The chain uses TRBV10-3 and TRBJ2-7, with TRBD2 as a possible D gene (6 bases). V was trimmed by 3 bases and J by 2 bases, leaving 11 bases between them. The CDR3 length is 14 residues. Germline CDR1 and CDR2: ENHRY and SYGVKD. The CDR3 bases are TGTGCCATCAGTGACGCAGGGAGGACCTACGAGCAGTACTTC. It encodes CAISDAGRTYEQYF.

This clone was detected a few times. CDR3 sequence (DNA): TGTGCCAGCAGCTTAGGACATGGCAATGAGCAGTTCTTC. As protein: CASSLGHGNEQFF. The rearrangement joins TRBV7-2 to TRBJ2-1; D ambiguous. With 1 base removed from V and 6 bases from J, the gap between germline ends came to 7 bases. The CDR3 is made up of 13 amino acids. Germline values: CDR1 SGHTA, CDR2 FQGNSA.

This chain connects TRBV24-1 to TRBJ1-2; D ambiguous. The V end was cut by 3 bases, the J end by 0 bases, with 4 bases between. The CDR3 has 13 residues. Germline V gene sequence: CDR1 KGHDR, CDR2 SFDVKD. CDR3 DNA sequence: TGTGCCACCAGTGATGTTACTAACTATGGCTACACCTTC. As protein: CATSDVTNYGYTF.

The rearrangement joins TRBV9 to TRBJ2-2; tentative D call: TRBD1 (5 bases). The ends were cut back, 0 bases at V and 3 bases at J, with 18 bases in the middle. CDR3 length: 18 residues. In germline, CDR1 is SGDLS, CDR2 YYNGEE. CDR3 sequence reads: CASSVGGSLTWYTGELFF. In DNA, the CDR3 is TGTGCCAGCAGCGTAGGGGGCAGCCTAACGTGGTACACCGGGGAGCTGTTTTTT.

CDR3 protein: CASRPAGGGDTQYF. The CDR3 nucleotides are TGTGCCAGCAGGCCAGCGGGAGGAGGAGATACGCAGTATTTT. The chain links TRBV7-2 to TRBJ2-3, with 9 nucleotides matching TRBD2. V gave up 6 bases and J gave up 5 bases; unmatched junction bases: 6. This CDR3 is 14 amino acids long. Germline CDR1 reads SGHTA; CDR2 reads FQGNSA.

V and J are TRBV28 and TRBJ1-1, with 8 bases identical to TRBD1. Trimming removed 11 bases from V and 5 bases from J; junction bases left unmatched: 4. This CDR3 is 11 amino acids long. CDR1 is MDHEN and CDR2 is SYDVKM in the germline V gene. The CDR3 DNA reads as TGTGCCTTACAGGGGGAGACTGAAGCTTTCTTT. Translated, it gives CALQGETEAFF. Variable domain in full (rest from reference TRBV28 and TRBJ1-1): DVKVTQSSRYLVKRTGEKVFLECVQDMDHENMFWYRQDPGLGLRLIYFSYDVKMKEKGDIPEGYSVSREKKERFSLILESASTNQTSMYLCALQGETEAFFGQGTRLTVV.

The chain recombines TRBV18 with TRBJ2-2; maybe TRBD2 (6 bases). The CDR3 is 16 residues long. The V end lost 0 bases, the J end lost 1 base, and 9 bases lay between the germline ends. Per germline, CDR1 KGHSH and CDR2 LQKENI. The CDR3 DNA follows: TGTGCCAGCTCACCACCCGGACTAAAGAACACCGGGGAGCTGTTTTTT. Protein: CASSPPGLKNTGELFF.

The genes are TRBV19 and TRBJ2-6; 7 nucleotides line up with TRBD2. The CDR3 totals 15 residues. CDR1 is LNHDA, CDR2 SQIVND, per germline (reference sequence). The J segment lost 1 base and the V segment lost 6 bases, leaving 3 bases of the junction unmatched. As DNA, the CDR3 is TGTGCCAGTAGCGACGGGGGGTCTGGGGCCAACGTCCTGACTTTC. It translates to CASSDGGSGANVLTF.